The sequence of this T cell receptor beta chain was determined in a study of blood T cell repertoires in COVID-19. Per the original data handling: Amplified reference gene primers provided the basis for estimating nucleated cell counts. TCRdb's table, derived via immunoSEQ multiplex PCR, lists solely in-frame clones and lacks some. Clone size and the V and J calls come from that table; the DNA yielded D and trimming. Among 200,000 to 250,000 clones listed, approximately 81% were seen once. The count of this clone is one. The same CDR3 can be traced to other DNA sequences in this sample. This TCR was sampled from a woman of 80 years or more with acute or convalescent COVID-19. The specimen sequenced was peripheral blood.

The CDR3 DNA follows: TGTGCCAGCAGTTCCCAAGGACAGGGGAGCTATGGCTACACCTTC. Residues: CASSSQGQGSYGYTF. This chain uses TRBV6-5 with TRBJ1-2; 9 bases map to TRBD1. Trimming at V came to 4 bases and at J to 4 bases, leaving 7 bases not matched to a gene. CDR1 and CDR2 (germline): MNHEY, SVGAGI. The CDR3 covers 15 residues.